This TCR beta chain was profiled in a study of cytomegalovirus exposure and HLA in healthy donors. Overall study findings and caveats: Productive rates of about 87% or about 30% were seen for most TCR beta V segments in an earlier analysis. An analysis that came later showed most CMV-associated TCR beta chains appearing HLA-restricted.

The V gene's germline CDR1 is SGHDT and CDR2 YYEEEE. The CDR3 is made up of 14 amino acids. The junction had 11 bases not matched to a gene; V was cut back by 4 bases and J by 8 bases. With regard to this clone: The antigen is not known.

60 Vbeta and 13 Jbeta primers were used in PCR. Produced via immunoSEQ multiplex PCR; TCRdb's table is partial and in-frame only. This sample carries about 170,000 clones, 65% to 75% of them seen once, and the ten largest clones take about 1.6%. The sample taken for sequencing was PBMCs. The gene calls are TRBV5-6 and TRBJ1-1, with 7 bases aligning to TRBD1. This TCR was sampled from a girl under 18 in good health and CMV-seronegative. The CDR3, as DNA: TGTGCCAGCAGCCTTGACGGGACAGCTCACGAAGCTTTCTTT. It yields the protein CASSLDGTAHEAFF.